Below, one T cell receptor beta chain is given with its context. Its antigen is not yet known. Nothing much larger sits one base from this clone, and base qualities are not available. The same CDR3 is also encoded by other DNA sequences in this sample. Each collaborating institution followed its own protocols to collect whole blood in K2EDTA tubes. For TCRbeta analysis, collaborators shipped samples in one of three forms: frozen whole blood, isolated PBMCs, or DNA extracted from either of those sample types. TCRbeta CDR3 regions were amplified from genomic DNA using the immunoSEQ Assay, a bias-controlled multiplex PCR. Per the source publication's procedure: The number of nucleated cells in each sample was estimated from the amplification of reference gene primers within the assay. To quantify the absolute abundance of each unique TCRbeta CDR3 rearrangement, sequence reads were collapsed and filtered. For each sample, productive Simpson clonality was calculated as the square root of Simpson's diversity index over productive rearrangements. TCRdb stores this immuneACCESS table with in-frame sequences only. Part of the clones is absent; in the studies checked, under half of the shortfall reflects unresolved V genes, and no reason is known for the rest. The V and J calls and clone size come from that table; D and trimming were worked out from the DNA. The sample has approximately 260,000 clones on record, about 85% of them singletons. The ten largest clonotypes hold approximately 4% of the sample.

The data derive from a study of blood T cell repertoires in COVID-19 (dated by TCRdb to about 2020). General notes on the study: Samples from collaborators originated in the United States, Italy and Spain and spanned both the acute and convalescent phases of COVID-19. The prospective study material was composed of cDNA or gDNA derived from T cells, B-cell-depleted T cells, or PBMCs. Subjects who had been exposed to COVID-19, were actively infected with it, or had recovered from it provided the deeply sampled blood TCRbeta repertoires that made up the dataset. The repertoires were made available in a free public database intended to serve as a resource for research on the immune response to SARS-CoV-2. Samples came from the ongoing ImmuneRACE study (first 160 participants) plus 1,254 subjects from 6 global collaborators. The sample metadata nearly always contained a de-identified subject ID, COVID-19 status, age in years and sex. Where available, HLA class I and class II types were obtained from metadata supplied by the sample provider rather than from assay-based typing.

What the work shows at the level of the full study, not this receptor alone: The amount of clinical and demographic metadata varied by source and participant and was provided uncurated.

Trimming at the junction amounts to 0 bases on V and 8 bases on J, and the germline ends lie 6 bases apart. CDR1 and CDR2 (SGHRS, YFSETQ) derive from the germline V gene. The CDR3 spans 13 residues, from the cysteine through the phenylalanine. The sequence is cut down to CDR3 DNA, 39 bases in frame from base 1. The rearranged segments are TRBV5-1 and TRBJ1-6, and the D gene may be TRBD1, 5 bases matching. This TCR came from a man aged 18 to 35 with active or convalescent COVID-19. The specimen sequenced was peripheral blood. The CDR3 in this case is CASSLAGYSPLHF. The nucleotide sequence reads as follows: TGCGCCAGCAGCTTGGCAGGGTATTCACCCCTCCACTTT.